This TCR beta chain was documented in a study of T cell responses to AZD1222 COVID-19 vaccine. Concerning this clone itself: Antigen unknown.

Notes on the study in general: Rises in breadth and depth of Spike-specific TCRs came after two AZD1222 doses. Reportedly, nearly half the spike-specific TCRs target unmutated variant regions. Baseline seropositivity occurred in only a handful of AZD1222 recipients.

The repertoire was sequenced with immunoSEQ multiplex PCR; TCRdb's copy has only in-frame clones and lacks some. The table has tens of thousands of clones, roughly 88% seen once. Germline V gene data show CDR1 as LGHNA and CDR2 as YSLEER. This CDR3 contains 14 residues. Trimming left V 0 bases short and J 1 base short, with 7 bases between. Sequenced here: peripheral blood, sampled on day 0 of AZD1222 vaccination. This chain connects TRBV4-3 to TRBJ2-7, with D hard to call. The TCR originated in an adult in good health. The CDR3 is CASSQDTSSYEQYF. The CDR3 DNA reads as TGCGCCAGCAGCCAAGATACATCATCCTACGAGCAGTACTTC.